This T cell receptor beta chain was identified in a study of somatic mutations in cytotoxic T cells in rheumatoid arthritis. Study-level information: Patients had 25 to 30 ml EDTA blood drawn right after diagnosis, before any treatment. Selected populations of V beta antibody-stained T cells underwent flow sorting at nearly 100% purity; these encompassed V beta1+ cells subjected to TCRB sequencing.

Some clones are missing from TCRdb's copy, which holds only in-frame ones; the method was immunoSEQ multiplex PCR. This sample carries about 29,000 clones, around 90% of them seen once, and the ten largest clones take 9.4%. To note about this clone: Its antigen remains unidentified.

CDR1 is SGHDT and CDR2 is YYEEEE in the germline V gene. V shed 5 bases and J shed 8 bases, with 14 bases lying between them. The CDR3 sequence is 13 residues long. Overall study results and limits: CD8+ T cells showed clonality that did not differ significantly between patients with rheumatoid arthritis and age-matched healthy controls.

The chain recombines TRBV5-6 with TRBJ2-1; D call uncertain. This sequence originates from an adult with rheumatoid arthritis. Sequenced: CD8+ T cells sorted from blood. The CDR3 protein is CASRPSFSDEQFF. The CDR3, as DNA: TGTGCCAGCAGGCCCAGTTTCAGCGATGAGCAGTTCTTC.